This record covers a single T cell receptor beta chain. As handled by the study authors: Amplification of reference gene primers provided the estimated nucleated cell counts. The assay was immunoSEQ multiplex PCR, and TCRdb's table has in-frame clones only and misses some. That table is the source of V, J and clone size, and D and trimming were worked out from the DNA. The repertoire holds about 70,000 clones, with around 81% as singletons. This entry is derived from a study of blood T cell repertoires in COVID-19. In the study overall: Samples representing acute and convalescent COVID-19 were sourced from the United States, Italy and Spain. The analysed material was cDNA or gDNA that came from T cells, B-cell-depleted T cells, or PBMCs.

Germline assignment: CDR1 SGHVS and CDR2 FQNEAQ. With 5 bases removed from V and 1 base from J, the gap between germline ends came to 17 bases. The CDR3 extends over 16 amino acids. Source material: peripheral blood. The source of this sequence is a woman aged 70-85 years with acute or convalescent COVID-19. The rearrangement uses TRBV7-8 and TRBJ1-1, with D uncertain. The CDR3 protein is CASSQPGRGKNTEAFF. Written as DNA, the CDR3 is TGTGCCAGCAGCCAACCTGGGCGGGGAAAGAACACTGAAGCTTTCTTT.